This T cell receptor beta chain was identified in a study of Graves' ophthalmopathy and Graves' hyperthyroidism. At the level of the study: The study drew peripheral blood at initial diagnosis, before any treatment.

Researchers turned away patients with other autoimmune diseases, uncontrolled infections, pregnancy or lactation. Orbital computed tomography, together with clinical symptoms, serum thyroxine, TRAb and thyroid ultrasound, was used for diagnosis. It was from about 10 ml of fresh peripheral blood that the PBMCs came. The sequenced template was RNA, covering the TCR beta CDR3 region. HTBI primers served in a first-round RT-PCR, which a second-round multiplex PCR followed. TCRdb redid the calling of the multiplex PCR reads with MiXCR, one entry per CDR3 protein. The sample holds roughly 700,000 distinct CDR3 sequences, roughly two fifths seen once. V lost 0 bases, J lost 4 bases, and 7 bases stayed unmatched. Germline V gives CDR1 SNHLY, CDR2 FYNNEI. The CDR3 runs to 19 residues.

The chain links TRBV2 to TRBJ2-6; 12 bases align to TRBD1. This clonotype was obtained from an adult man with Graves' ophthalmopathy. Sequences were obtained from peripheral blood. The DNA of the CDR3 is TGTGCCAGCAGTGAAGCGTTTCGGGACAGGGGGCTCGGGGCCAACGTCCTGACTTTC. Translation: CASSEAFRDRGLGANVLTF.